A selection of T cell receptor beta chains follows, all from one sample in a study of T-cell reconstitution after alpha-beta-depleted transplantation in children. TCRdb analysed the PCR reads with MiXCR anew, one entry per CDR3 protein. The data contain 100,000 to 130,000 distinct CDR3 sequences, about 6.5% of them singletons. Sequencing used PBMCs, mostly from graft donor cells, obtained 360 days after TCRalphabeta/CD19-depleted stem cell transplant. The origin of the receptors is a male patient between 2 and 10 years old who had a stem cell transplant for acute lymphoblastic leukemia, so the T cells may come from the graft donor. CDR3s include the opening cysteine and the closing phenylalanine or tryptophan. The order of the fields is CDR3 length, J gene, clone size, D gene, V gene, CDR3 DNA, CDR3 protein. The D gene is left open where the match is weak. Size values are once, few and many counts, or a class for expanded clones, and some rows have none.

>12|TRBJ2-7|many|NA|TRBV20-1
TGCAGTGCCCCCATACGGCGCTACGAGCAGTACTTC
CSAPIRRYEQYF
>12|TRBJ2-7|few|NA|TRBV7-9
TGTGCCAGCAGCTCCCGGGGGGCCGAGCAGTACTTC
CASSSRGAEQYF
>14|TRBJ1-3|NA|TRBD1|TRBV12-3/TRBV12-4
TGTGCCAGCAGGGGGGGGGACAGGGCGAACACCATATATTTT
CASRGGDRANTIYF
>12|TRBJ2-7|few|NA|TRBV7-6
TGTGCCAGCAGCCACTCCGCGTACGAGCAGTACTTC
CASSHSAYEQYF
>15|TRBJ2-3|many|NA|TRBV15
TGTGCCACCAGCAGGTCCGGGAGAACCACAGATACGCAGTATTTT
CATSRSGRTTDTQYF
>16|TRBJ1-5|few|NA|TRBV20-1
TGCAGTGCTAGGGCTCCCGGGACAATGGGCAATCAGCCCCAGCATTTT
CSARAPGTMGNQPQHF
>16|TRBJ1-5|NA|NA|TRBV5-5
TGTGCCAGCAGCTTGGGGCGTTGGGGGAACAATCAGCCCCAGCATTTT
CASSLGRWGNNQPQHF
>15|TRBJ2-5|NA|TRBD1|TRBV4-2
TGTGCCAGCAGCCAGCAGGACAGGGGAGAAGAGACCCAGTACTTC
CASSQQDRGEETQYF
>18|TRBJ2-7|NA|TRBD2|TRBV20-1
TGCAGTGCTAGACCCTTTGGGACTAGCGGTCTAGGGGCCTACGAGCAGTACTTC
CSARPFGTSGLGAYEQYF
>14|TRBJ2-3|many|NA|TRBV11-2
TGTGCCAGCAGCTTAGTGTGGGGCGCGGGTACGCAGTATTTT
CASSLVWGAGTQYF
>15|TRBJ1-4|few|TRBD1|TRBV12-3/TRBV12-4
TGTGCCAGCAGTAGACAGGGGGCGAAGGGTGAAAAACTGTTTTTT
CASSRQGAKGEKLFF
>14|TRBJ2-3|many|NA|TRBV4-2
TGTGCCAGCAGCCAAGAGGACAGCACAGATACGCAGTATTTT
CASSQEDSTDTQYF
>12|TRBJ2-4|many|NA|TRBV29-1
TGCAGCGTTTCCGGGATCGGAGGCATTCAGTACTTC
CSVSGIGGIQYF
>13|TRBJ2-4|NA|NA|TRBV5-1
TGCGCCAGCAGCGTGACCCCCCGGCACATTCAGTACTTC
CASSVTPRHIQYF
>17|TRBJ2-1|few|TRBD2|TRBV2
TGTGCCAGCAGTGAATGGGCTAGCGGGGGGCACTACAATGAGCAGTTCTTC
CASSEWASGGHYNEQFF
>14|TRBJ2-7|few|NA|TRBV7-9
TGTGCCAGCAGCTTCGTACACCGCTCCTACGAGCAGTACTTC
CASSFVHRSYEQYF
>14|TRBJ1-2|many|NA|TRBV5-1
TGCGCCAGCAGCACCCCCGACAGCCAGTATGGCTACACCTTC
CASSTPDSQYGYTF
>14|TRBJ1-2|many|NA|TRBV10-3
TGTGCCGTCTACAGGGACCGTATAACCTATGGCTACACCTTC
CAVYRDRITYGYTF
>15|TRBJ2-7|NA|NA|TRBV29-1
TGCAGCGTTGAAGTTTTTGAGCAGGGCTCCTACGAGCAGTACTTC
CSVEVFEQGSYEQYF
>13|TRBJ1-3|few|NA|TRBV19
TGTGCCAGTAGTGCGGCCCCTGGAAACACCATATATTTT
CASSAAPGNTIYF
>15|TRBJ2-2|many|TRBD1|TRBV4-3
TGCGCCAGCAGCCTCGAGGGGGCGGGCACCGGGGAGCTGTTTTTT
CASSLEGAGTGELFF
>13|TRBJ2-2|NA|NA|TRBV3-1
TGTGCCAGCAGCCAGAACGACAGGGGGGAGCTGTTTTTT
CASSQNDRGELFF
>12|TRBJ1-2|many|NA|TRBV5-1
TGCGCCAGCAAATGGGGCAGCTATGGCTACACCTTC
CASKWGSYGYTF
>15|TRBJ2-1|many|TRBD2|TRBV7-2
TGTGCCAGCAGCTTTCTAGCGGGAGATTACAATGAGCAGTTCTTC
CASSFLAGDYNEQFF
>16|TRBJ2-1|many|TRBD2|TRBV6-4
TGTGCCAGCAGCCGGACTAGCGGGAGGACCTACAATGAGCAGTTCTTC
CASSRTSGRTYNEQFF
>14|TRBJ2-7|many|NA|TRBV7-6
TGTGCCAGCAGCTCGGGACCCTCCATTTACGAGCAGTACTTC
CASSSGPSIYEQYF
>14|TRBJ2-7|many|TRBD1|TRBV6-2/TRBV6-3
TGTGCCAGCATCGAACGGGACAGACCCTACGAGCAGTACTTC
CASIERDRPYEQYF
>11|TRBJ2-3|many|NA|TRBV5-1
TGCGCCAGCAGATGGAGGGATACGCAGTATTTT
CASRWRDTQYF
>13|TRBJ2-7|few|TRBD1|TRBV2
TGTGCCAGCCCGACAGGGGTAGGAAGAGAGCAGTACTTC
CASPTGVGREQYF
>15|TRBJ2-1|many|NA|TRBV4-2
TGTGCCAGCAGCCAGCTAGACGACGGCTACAATGAGCAGTTCTTC
CASSQLDDGYNEQFF
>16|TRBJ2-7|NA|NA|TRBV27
TGTGCCAGCAGTTTATCGAAGGCAGGGGGGACCTACGAGCAGTACTTC
CASSLSKAGGTYEQYF